This T cell receptor (beta chain) comes out of a study of Graves' ophthalmopathy and Graves' hyperthyroidism (dated by TCRdb to the late 2010s). With respect to the entire study: Peripheral blood samples were taken at the time of initial diagnosis, before any treatment was given. The study used signatures of the TCR beta repertoire to tell Graves' ophthalmopathy apart from Graves' hyperthyroidism and to predict which patients would progress to ophthalmopathy. In total, around 130 blood samples were TCR-sequenced: around 42 ophthalmopathy, over 70 hyperthyroidism and roughly 17 hyperthyroidism-to-ophthalmopathy patients. To explore V-J signatures distinguishing ophthalmopathy from hyperthyroidism, a discovery set of approximately 100 patients (roughly 45 ophthalmopathy, over 55 stable hyperthyroidism) was enrolled. An independent validation cohort comprised some 19 hyperthyroidism patients and 15 to 17 patients who later progressed from hyperthyroidism to ophthalmopathy. In roughly six hyperthyroidism patients, the T-cell repertoires found in thyroid tissue were compared with those found in blood. Following sampling, methimazole starting at 30 mg daily was administered to hyperthyroidism patients, and high-dose intravenous methylprednisolone was administered to ophthalmopathy patients.

For repertoire sequencing, the TCR beta CDR3 regions were amplified from RNA transcripts. The first round of RT-PCR was done with HTBI primers and the Qiagen OneStep RT-PCR kit, and was followed by a second round of multiplex PCR, then size selection and purification. Libraries were sequenced paired-end with 100 bp reads on an Illumina HiSeq2000. Processing in the source paper ran as follows. SOAPnuke was used to process the reads, removing any read that contained adapters or uncalled bases, had a mean Phred below 15, or lacked an exact match to the constant primer or identifier. COPE v1.2.5 was used to merge high-quality paired reads. Clonotypes were defined as unique nucleotide sequences and were aligned to IMGT TRB V, D and J references using MiTCR v1.1. Only V-J combinations with frequency above 0.0001 were analysed, covering 98% to 99.2% of repertoires. For each V-J combination, a TCR clonal expansion and chaos score was defined as F50 clonal expansion divided by the chaos observed in the TCRdist matrix. Features were reduced by Welch's t-statistics and random forest to around 14 V-J combinations, which fed a naive Bayes classifier. Thyroid-blood repertoire similarity was quantified with the Morisita-Horn index. Starting from the raw public reads, TCRdb applied fastp trimming at Q25, assembled clones with MiXCR and retained in-frame beta chains. Rows merge per CDR3 protein into single entries with the most common DNA and genes. The V and J calls were determined by TCRdb, not by the authors. The sample profile shows 200,000 to 250,000 distinct CDR3 sequences; around 42% of them were found once. Clones ranked in the top ten supply around 43% of the sample.

This clonotype is a singleton in its sample. The antigen it recognizes is unknown. This may come from a read error, since a much larger clone is one base off. Based on the germline V gene, the CDR1 and CDR2 sequences are SGHTA and FQGNSA. Measured from the cysteine to the phenylalanine, the CDR3 is 14 residues long. The read is trimmed to its CDR3 DNA, 42 bases read in frame from base 1. Summary of the overall study and its limitations: In validation, the model predicted ophthalmopathy progression with over 60% sensitivity and approximately 72% specificity; some 13 predicted patients were CT-confirmed with GO in a median of 6.5 months. No statistical method was used to set the sample size in advance, and the investigators knew which group each participant was assigned to. Most expanded thyroid clonotypes with a frequency above 0.001 also appeared in blood, which suggests that blood repertoires may reflect the immune response in the thyroid. In cross-validation, the 13-signature model distinguished ophthalmopathy from stable hyperthyroidism with approximately 88% sensitivity and 81.08% specificity, and in the test set the corresponding values were roughly 80% and 76%.

Ophthalmopathy patients were characterized by moderately to severely active disease, a Clinical Activity Score of at least 3, a NOSPECS grade of at least 4, and a disease duration under 3 months. Patients with other autoimmune diseases, uncontrolled infections, pregnancy or lactation were excluded from the study. Clinical symptoms, serum thyroxine, TRAb, thyroid ultrasound and orbital computed tomography were used for diagnosis. Ficoll-Paque density gradient centrifugation was used to isolate PBMCs from around 9.1 ml of fresh peripheral blood. Trizol reagent was used to extract the total RNA, and its quality was then checked on an Agilent 2100 Bioanalyzer.

The V and J segments used are TRBV7-2 and TRBJ1-1; TRBD1 is a possible D gene, resting on 5 matching bases. The sequence was obtained from an adult man with Graves' ophthalmopathy. Sequenced sample: peripheral blood. The CDR3 region has the sequence CASRGDGENTEASF. The nucleotide sequence reads as follows: TGTGCCAGCAGGGGGGATGGGGAGAACACTGAAGCTTCCTTT.